This T cell receptor (beta chain) was documented in a study of control samples from healthy donors and cancer patients. Produced via immunoSEQ multiplex PCR; TCRdb's table is partial and in-frame only. In the table there are approximately 100,000 clones, more than 85% of which are singletons. V lost 0 bases and J 10 bases, leaving 15 bases between the germline ends. The CDR3 is made up of 14 amino acids. CDR1 and CDR2 from the germline V gene are MNHEY and SVGEGT. The receptor comes from a man aged 25 to 40 in good health. The sample was blood. The chain carries TRBV6-2 or TRBV6-3 and TRBJ1-2, with unresolved D. This CDR3 reads CASSYSGPNPLYTF. CDR3 sequence (DNA): TGTGCCAGCAGTTACTCGGGCCCTAACCCGCTCTACACCTTC.